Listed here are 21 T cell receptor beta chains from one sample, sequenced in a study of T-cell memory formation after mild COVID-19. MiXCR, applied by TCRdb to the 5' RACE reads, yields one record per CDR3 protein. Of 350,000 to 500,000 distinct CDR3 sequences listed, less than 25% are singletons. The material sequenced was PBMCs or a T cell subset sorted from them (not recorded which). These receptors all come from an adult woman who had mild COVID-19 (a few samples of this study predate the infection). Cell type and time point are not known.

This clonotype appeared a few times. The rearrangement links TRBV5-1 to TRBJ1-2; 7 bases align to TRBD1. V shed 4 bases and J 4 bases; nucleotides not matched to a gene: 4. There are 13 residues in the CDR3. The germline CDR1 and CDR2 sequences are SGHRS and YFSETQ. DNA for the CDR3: TGCGCCAGCAGCCCGGGACAGCCCTATGGCTACACCTTC. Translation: CASSPGQPYGYTF.

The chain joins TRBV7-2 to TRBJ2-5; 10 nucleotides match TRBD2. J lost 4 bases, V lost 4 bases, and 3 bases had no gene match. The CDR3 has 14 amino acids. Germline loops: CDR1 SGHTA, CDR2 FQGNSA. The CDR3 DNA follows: TGTGCCAGCAGCTCTAGCGGGAGCGGAGAGACCCAGTACTTC. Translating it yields CASSSSGSGETQYF.

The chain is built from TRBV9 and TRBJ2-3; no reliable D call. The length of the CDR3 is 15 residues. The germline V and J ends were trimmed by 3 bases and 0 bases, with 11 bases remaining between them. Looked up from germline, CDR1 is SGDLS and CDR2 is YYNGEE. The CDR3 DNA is TGTGCCAGCAGCGGCAGCTACTATAGCACAGATACGCAGTATTTT. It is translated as CASSGSYYSTDTQYF. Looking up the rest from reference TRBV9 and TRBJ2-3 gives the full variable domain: DSGVTQTPKHLITATGQRVTLRCSPRSGDLSVYWYQQSLDQGLQFLIQYYNGEERAKGNILERFSAQQFPDLHSELNLSSLELGDSALYFCASSGSYYSTDTQYFGPGTRLTVL.

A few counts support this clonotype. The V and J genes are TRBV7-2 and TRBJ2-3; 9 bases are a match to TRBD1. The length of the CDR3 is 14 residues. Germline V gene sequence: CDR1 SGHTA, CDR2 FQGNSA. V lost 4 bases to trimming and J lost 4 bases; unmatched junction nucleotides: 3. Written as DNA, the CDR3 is TGTGCCAGCAGCTCGGACAGGGGACCAGATACGCAGTATTTT. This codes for CASSSDRGPDTQYF.

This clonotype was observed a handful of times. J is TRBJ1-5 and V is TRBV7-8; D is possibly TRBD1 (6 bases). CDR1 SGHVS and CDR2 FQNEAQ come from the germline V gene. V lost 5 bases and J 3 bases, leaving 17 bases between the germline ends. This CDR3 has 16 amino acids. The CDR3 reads CASSGDTGSFNQPQHF. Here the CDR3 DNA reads TGTGCCAGCAGCGGGGACACAGGGTCTTTCAATCAGCCCCAGCATTTT. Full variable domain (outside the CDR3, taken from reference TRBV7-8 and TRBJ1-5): GAGVSQSPRYKVAKRGQDVALRCDPISGHVSLFWYQQALGQGPEFLTYFQNEAQLDKSGLPSDRFFAERPEGSVSTLKIQRTQQEDSAVYLCASSGDTGSFNQPQHFGDGTRLSIL.

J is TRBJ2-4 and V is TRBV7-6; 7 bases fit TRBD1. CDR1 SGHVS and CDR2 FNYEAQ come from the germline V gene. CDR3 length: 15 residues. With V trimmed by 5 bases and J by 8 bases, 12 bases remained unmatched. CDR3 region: CASSLQGRVMDIQYF. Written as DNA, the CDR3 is TGTGCCAGCAGCCTACAGGGGAGAGTAATGGACATTCAGTACTTC.

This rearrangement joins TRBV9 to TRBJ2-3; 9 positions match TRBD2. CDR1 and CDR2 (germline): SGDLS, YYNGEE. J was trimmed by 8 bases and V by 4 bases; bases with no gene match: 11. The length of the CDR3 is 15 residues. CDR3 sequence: CASSPGYAGGSTQYF. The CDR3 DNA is TGTGCCAGCAGCCCCGGGTACGCGGGAGGGAGTACGCAGTATTTT. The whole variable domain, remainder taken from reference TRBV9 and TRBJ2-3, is DSGVTQTPKHLITATGQRVTLRCSPRSGDLSVYWYQQSLDQGLQFLIQYYNGEERAKGNILERFSAQQFPDLHSELNLSSLELGDSALYFCASSPGYAGGSTQYFGPGTRLTVL.

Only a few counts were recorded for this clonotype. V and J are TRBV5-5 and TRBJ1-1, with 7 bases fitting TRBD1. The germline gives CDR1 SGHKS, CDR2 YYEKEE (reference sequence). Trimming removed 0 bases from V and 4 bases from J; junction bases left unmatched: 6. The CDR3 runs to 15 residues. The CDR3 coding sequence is TGTGCCAGCAGCTTGGGTGGGACAGAACTCACTGAAGCTTTCTTT. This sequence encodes CASSLGGTELTEAFF.

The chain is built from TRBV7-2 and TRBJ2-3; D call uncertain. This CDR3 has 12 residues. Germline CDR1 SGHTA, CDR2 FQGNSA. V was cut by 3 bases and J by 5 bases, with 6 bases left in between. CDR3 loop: CASSLTRDTQYF. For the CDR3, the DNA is TGTGCCAGCAGCTTGACGAGAGATACGCAGTATTTT.

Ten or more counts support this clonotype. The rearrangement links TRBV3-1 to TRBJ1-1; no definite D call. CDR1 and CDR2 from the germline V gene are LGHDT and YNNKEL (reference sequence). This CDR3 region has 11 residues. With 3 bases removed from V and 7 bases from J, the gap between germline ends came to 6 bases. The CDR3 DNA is TGTGCCAGCAGCCAGTTTTATGAAGCTTTCTTT. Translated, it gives CASSQFYEAFF. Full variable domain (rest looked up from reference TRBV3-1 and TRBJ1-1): DTAVSQTPKYLVTQMGNDKSIKCEQNLGHDTMYWYKQDSKKFLKIMFSYNNKELIINETVPNRFSPKSPDKAHLNLHINSLELGDSAVYFCASSQFYEAFFGQGTRLTVV.

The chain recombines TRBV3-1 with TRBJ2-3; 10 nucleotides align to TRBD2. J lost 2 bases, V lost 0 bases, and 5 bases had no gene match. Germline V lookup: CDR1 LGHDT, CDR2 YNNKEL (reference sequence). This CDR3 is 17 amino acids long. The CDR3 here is CASSQDGLAGVTDTQYF. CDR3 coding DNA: TGTGCCAGCAGCCAAGATGGCCTAGCGGGAGTCACAGATACGCAGTATTTT.

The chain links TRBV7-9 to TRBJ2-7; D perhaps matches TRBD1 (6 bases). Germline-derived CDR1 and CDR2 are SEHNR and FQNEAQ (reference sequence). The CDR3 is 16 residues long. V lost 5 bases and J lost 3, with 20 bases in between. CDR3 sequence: CASSGTRGYSNYEQYF. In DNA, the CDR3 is TGTGCCAGCAGCGGAACCAGGGGTTATTCCAACTACGAGCAGTACTTC.

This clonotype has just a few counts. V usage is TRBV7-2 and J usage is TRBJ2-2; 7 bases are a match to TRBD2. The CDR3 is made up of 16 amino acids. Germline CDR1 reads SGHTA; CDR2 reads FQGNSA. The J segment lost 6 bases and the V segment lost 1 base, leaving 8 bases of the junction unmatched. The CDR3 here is CASSLGAGVGAGELFF. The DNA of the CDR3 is TGTGCCAGCAGCTTAGGCGCGGGGGTGGGAGCCGGGGAGCTGTTTTTT. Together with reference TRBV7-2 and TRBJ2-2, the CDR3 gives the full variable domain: GAGVSQSPSNKVTEKGKDVELRCDPISGHTALYWYRQSLGQGLEFLIYFQGNSAPDKSGLPSDRFSAERTGGSVSTLTIQRTQQEDSAVYLCASSLGAGVGAGELFFGEGSRLTVL.

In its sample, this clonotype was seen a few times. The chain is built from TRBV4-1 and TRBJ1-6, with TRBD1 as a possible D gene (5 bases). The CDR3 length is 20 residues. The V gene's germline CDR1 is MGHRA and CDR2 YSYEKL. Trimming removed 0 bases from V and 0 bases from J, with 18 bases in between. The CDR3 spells CASSQEAPLTDSSYNSPLHF. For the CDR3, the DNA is TGCGCCAGCAGCCAAGAGGCCCCCCTGACAGACAGCTCCTATAATTCACCCCTCCACTTT.

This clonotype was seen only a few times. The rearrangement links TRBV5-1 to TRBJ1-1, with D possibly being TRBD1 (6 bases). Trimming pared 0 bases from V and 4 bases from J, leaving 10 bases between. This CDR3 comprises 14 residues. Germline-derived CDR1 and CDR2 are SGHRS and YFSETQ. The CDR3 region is CASSLAARGTEAFF. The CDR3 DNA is TGCGCCAGCAGCTTGGCCGCCAGGGGCACTGAAGCTTTCTTT.

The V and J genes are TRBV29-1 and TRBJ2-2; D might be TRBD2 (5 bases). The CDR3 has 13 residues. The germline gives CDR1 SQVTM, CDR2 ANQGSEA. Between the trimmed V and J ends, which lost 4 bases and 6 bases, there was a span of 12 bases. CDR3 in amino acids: CSVARGIAGELFF. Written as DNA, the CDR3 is TGCAGCGTTGCTCGGGGAATCGCCGGGGAGCTGTTTTTT.

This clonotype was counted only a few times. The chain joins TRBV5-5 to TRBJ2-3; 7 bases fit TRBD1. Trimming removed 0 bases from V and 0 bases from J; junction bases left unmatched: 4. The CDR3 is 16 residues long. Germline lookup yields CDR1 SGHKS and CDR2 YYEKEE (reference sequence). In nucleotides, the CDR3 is TGTGCCAGCAGCTTGGCGGGACAGAGAAGCACAGATACGCAGTATTTT. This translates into CASSLAGQRSTDTQYF.

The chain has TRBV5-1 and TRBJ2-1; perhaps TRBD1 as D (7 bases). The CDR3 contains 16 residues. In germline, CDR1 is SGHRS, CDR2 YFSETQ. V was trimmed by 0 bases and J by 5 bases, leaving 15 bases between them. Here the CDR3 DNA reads TGCGCCAGCAGCTTGGGGCCGGCAGGGGGGCACAATGAGCAGTTCTTC. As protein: CASSLGPAGGHNEQFF.

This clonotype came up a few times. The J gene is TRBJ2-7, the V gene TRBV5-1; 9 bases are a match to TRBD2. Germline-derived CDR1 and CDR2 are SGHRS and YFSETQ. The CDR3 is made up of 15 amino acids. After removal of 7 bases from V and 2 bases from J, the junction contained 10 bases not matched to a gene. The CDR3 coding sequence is TGCGCCAGCTCCCTCCGGACTAGCGAACCCTACGAGCAGTACTTC. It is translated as CASSLRTSEPYEQYF.

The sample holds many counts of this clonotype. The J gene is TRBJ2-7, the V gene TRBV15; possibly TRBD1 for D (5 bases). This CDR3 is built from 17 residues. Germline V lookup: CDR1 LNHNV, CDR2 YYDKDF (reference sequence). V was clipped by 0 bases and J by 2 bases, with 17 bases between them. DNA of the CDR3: TGTGCCACCAGCAGAGATAGTGGGGCACCCTCGCCCTACGAGCAGTACTTC. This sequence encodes CATSRDSGAPSPYEQYF.

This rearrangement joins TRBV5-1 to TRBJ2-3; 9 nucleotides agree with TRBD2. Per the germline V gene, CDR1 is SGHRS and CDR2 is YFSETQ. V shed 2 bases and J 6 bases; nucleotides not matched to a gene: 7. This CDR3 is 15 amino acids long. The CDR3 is CASSFQGLAGDTQYF. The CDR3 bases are TGCGCCAGCAGCTTTCAGGGACTAGCAGGTGATACGCAGTATTTT.